The rows below give T cell receptor beta chains drawn from one sample of a study of beta chain features in type 1 diabetes. Clones were sequenced by immunoSEQ multiplex PCR, and TCRdb holds only the in-frame ones, with some missing. The data show fewer than 650,000 clones, 15% to 17% seen once. Sequenced: naive CD4+ T cells from blood. These receptors originate from a man younger than 35 in good health. CDR3s include the opening cysteine and the closing phenylalanine or tryptophan. Fields, in order: V gene, J gene, D gene, clone size, CDR3 DNA, CDR3 protein. D genes are given only for firm matches. A clone size is listed for some rows: how often the clone was seen (once, few, many), or a class if it is expanded.

V: TRBV6-6
J: TRBJ2-7
D: -
size: -
DNA: TGTGCCAGCAGTTACGTCGGCAGCTCCTACGAGCAGTACTTC
CDR3: CASSYVGSSYEQYF

V: TRBV5-1
J: TRBJ1-1
D: -
size: few
DNA: TGCGCCAGCAGCTTGGCCAGCTACACTGAAGCTTTCTTT
CDR3: CASSLASYTEAFF

V: TRBV7-8
J: TRBJ2-7
D: -
size: -
DNA: TGTGCCAGCAGGGGGAGGTTGGGACAGAGAAACTACGAGCAGTACTTC
CDR3: CASRGRLGQRNYEQYF

V: TRBV29-1
J: TRBJ2-7
D: -
size: -
DNA: TGCAGCGTTAGGGGCAGTCCCTACTCCTACGAGCAGTACTTC
CDR3: CSVRGSPYSYEQYF

V: TRBV29-1
J: TRBJ1-3
D: -
size: few
DNA: TGCAGCGTATCCCGACGGCTGGACTCCTCTGGAAACACCATATATTTT
CDR3: CSVSRRLDSSGNTIYF

V: TRBV12-5
J: TRBJ1-1
D: -
size: -
DNA: TGTGCTAGTGGCCGTGATTTGGGAATCACTGAAGCTTTCTTT
CDR3: CASGRDLGITEAFF

V: TRBV29-1
J: TRBJ1-4
D: -
size: -
DNA: TGCAGCGTGTACAGGGATGAAAAACTGTTTTTT
CDR3: CSVYRDEKLFF

V: TRBV7-9
J: TRBJ2-5
D: TRBD2
size: -
DNA: TGTGCCAGCACCCGCGGTAGGACTAGCGTTCAAGAGACCCAGTACTTC
CDR3: CASTRGRTSVQETQYF

V: TRBV7-9
J: TRBJ1-2
D: TRBD1
size: few
DNA: TGTGCCAGCAGCCACAGGGGACAGGTTGCGTATGGCTACACCTTC
CDR3: CASSHRGQVAYGYTF

V: TRBV11-3
J: TRBJ1-2
D: -
size: -
DNA: TGTGCCAGCAGCCAGAGTGCCGGCTATGGCTACACCTTC
CDR3: CASSQSAGYGYTF